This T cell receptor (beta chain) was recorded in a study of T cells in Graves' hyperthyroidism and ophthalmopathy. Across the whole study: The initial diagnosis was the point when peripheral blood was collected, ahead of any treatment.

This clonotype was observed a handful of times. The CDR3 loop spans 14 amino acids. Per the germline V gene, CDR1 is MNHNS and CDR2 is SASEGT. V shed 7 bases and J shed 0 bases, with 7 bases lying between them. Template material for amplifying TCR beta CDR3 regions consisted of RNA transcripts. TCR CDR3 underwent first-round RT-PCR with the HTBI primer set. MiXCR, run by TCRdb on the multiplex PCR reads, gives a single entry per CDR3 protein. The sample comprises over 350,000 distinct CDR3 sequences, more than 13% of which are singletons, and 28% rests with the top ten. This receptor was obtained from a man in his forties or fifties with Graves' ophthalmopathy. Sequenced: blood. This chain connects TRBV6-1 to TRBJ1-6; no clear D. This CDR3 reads CASTVSSYNSPLHF. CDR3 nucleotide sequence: TGTGCCAGCACGGTTAGCTCCTATAATTCACCCCTCCACTTT.